This is a list of T cell receptor beta chains from one sample in a study of early T cells in non-severe SARS-CoV-2 infection. TCRdb fed the 5' RACE reads into MiXCR, producing one record per CDR3 protein. The data contain about 68,000 distinct CDR3 sequences, about 12% of them singletons. Sequencing input: whole blood. The receptors shown here come from an adult who was a healthcare worker with PCR-confirmed SARS-CoV-2 infection or an uninfected control (not recorded which). The CDR3 runs from the conserved cysteine through the conserved F or W. The order of the fields is CDR3 length, V gene, J gene, D gene, clone size, CDR3 DNA, CDR3 protein. A D gene is named only where the DNA matches it firmly. Rows may omit the clone size; those that give it use once, few, many or a size class.

14,TRBV29-1,TRBJ2-5,TRBD1,.,TGCAGCGTTTCCTCCGGGACAGCACAAGAGACCCAGTACTTC,CSVSSGTAQETQYF
14,TRBV4-3,TRBJ2-3,.,many,TGCGCCAGCAGCCTGGGGGGCATCACAGATACGCAGTATTTT,CASSLGGITDTQYF
14,TRBV2,TRBJ2-3,.,.,TGTGCCAGCAGAGGAGCCCTAGTAACAGATACGCAGTATTTT,CASRGALVTDTQYF
15,TRBV3-1,TRBJ2-1,.,many,TGTGCCAGCAGCCCTGTTCCGAACTCCTACAATGAGCAGTTCTTC,CASSPVPNSYNEQFF
17,TRBV10-2,TRBJ2-1,TRBD2,many,TGCGCCAGCAGTGGAACTAGCGGACCCATCTCCTACAATGAGCAGTTCTTC,CASSGTSGPISYNEQFF
15,TRBV19,TRBJ1-2,.,few,TGTGCCACCACAGCCAGGTGGGGAAATAACTATGGCTACACCTTC,CATTARWGNNYGYTF
14,TRBV7-9,TRBJ1-2,TRBD1,many,TGTGCCAGCAGCTTCCGGGACAGGAACTATGGCTACACCTTC,CASSFRDRNYGYTF
15,TRBV20-1,TRBJ1-5,TRBD1,many,TGCAGTGCTAGGAACCGGGACAGCAGAAATCAGCCCCAGCATTTT,CSARNRDSRNQPQHF
12,TRBV11-2,TRBJ1-1,.,few,TGTGCCAGCAGCTCTCGCGCCCTCGGGGCTTTCTTT,CASSSRALGAFF
14,TRBV30,TRBJ1-3,.,.,TGTGCGTCCTCGTCAGAGAGCTCTGGAAACACCATATATTTT,CASSSESSGNTIYF
14,TRBV5-1,TRBJ2-5,TRBD1,many,TGCGCCAGCAGTTCCTGGACAGGGCAGGAGACCCAGTACTTC,CASSSWTGQETQYF
15,TRBV3-1,TRBJ2-1,.,.,TGTGCCAGCAGTCCTCTAAGCGGACCTTACAATGAGCAGTTCTTC,CASSPLSGPYNEQFF
14,TRBV9,TRBJ2-7,TRBD2,many,TGTGCCAGCAGCATTGGACTAGCGCCCTACGAGCAGTACTTC,CASSIGLAPYEQYF
15,TRBV7-8,TRBJ1-2,.,.,TGTGCCAGCAGCTTAGAGCTAGAGCCAAACTATGGCTACACCTTC,CASSLELEPNYGYTF
16,TRBV5-1,TRBJ2-2,TRBD2,many,TGCGCCAGCGTCCGGCTAGCGGGAGCGAACACCGGGGAGCTGTTTTTT,CASVRLAGANTGELFF
15,TRBV4-3,TRBJ2-5,TRBD1,many,TGCGCCAGCAGCCAAGGGGACAGGGCGACGGAGACCCAGTACTTC,CASSQGDRATETQYF
15,TRBV18,TRBJ1-1,.,.,TGTGCCAGCTCACAAAAGACAGGACAATCGACTGAAGCTTTCTTT,CASSQKTGQSTEAFF
15,TRBV7-4,TRBJ2-2,.,.,TGTGCCAGCAGCCCCTGGACAAGGGGCACCGGGGAGCTGTTTTTT,CASSPWTRGTGELFF
16,TRBV7-2,TRBJ2-2,TRBD2,few,TGTGCCAGCAGCTTTAGGTCTAGCGGGGGACAAGGGGAGCTGTTTTTT,CASSFRSSGGQGELFF
13,TRBV10-3,TRBJ2-1,.,.,TGTGCCATCAAGGTGGACAGCTACAATGAGCAGTTCTTC,CAIKVDSYNEQFF
17,TRBV19,TRBJ2-2,TRBD1,many,TGTGCCAGTAGTATTATGACGGGACAGGGCCCCACCGGGGAGCTGTTTTTT,CASSIMTGQGPTGELFF
15,TRBV7-2,TRBJ2-7,.,.,TGTGCCAGCAGCTTAGCCCCAGACTACTCCTACGAGCAGTACTTC,CASSLAPDYSYEQYF